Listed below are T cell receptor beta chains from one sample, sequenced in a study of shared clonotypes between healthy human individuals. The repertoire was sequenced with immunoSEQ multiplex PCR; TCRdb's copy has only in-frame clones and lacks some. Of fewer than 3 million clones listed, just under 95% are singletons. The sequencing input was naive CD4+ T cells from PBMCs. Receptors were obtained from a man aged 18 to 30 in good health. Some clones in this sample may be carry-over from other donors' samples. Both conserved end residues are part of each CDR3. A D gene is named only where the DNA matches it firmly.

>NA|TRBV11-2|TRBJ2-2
TGTGCCAGCAGCCCCCGTGTGCGGAGCACCGGGGAGCTGTTTTTT
CASSPRVRSTGELFF
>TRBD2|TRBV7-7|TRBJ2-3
TGTGCCAGCAGCCCGGGACTAGCGGGCCCAGATACGCAGTATTTT
CASSPGLAGPDTQYF
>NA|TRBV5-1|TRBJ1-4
TGCGCCAGCAGCTTGGAGGGAGGGAAACTGTTTTTT
CASSLEGGKLFF
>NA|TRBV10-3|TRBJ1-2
TGTGCCATCAGTGCATACGGCCCCCAAAACTATGGCTACACCTTC
CAISAYGPQNYGYTF
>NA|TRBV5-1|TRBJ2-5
TGCGCCAGCAGCTTGAGTCGGGGCAGACAAGAGACCCAGTACTTC
CASSLSRGRQETQYF
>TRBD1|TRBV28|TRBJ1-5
TGTGCCAGCAGGACGACAGGGACTAGCAATCAGCCCCAGCATTTT
CASRTTGTSNQPQHF
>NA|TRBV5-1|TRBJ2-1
TGCGCCAGCTATGACCACTCCCCGGTGGGTGAGCAGTTCTTC
CASYDHSPVGEQFF
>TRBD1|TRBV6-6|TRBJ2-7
TGTGCCAGCAGTTACGGCAGGGGGCCCTACGAGCAGTACTTC
CASSYGRGPYEQYF
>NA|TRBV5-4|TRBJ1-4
TGTGCCAGCAGCCTGACGGTGAATGAAAAACTGTTTTTT
CASSLTVNEKLFF
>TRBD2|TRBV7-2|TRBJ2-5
TGTGCCAGCAGCTTAGGACTAGCGGGACTTCAAGAGACCCAGTACTTC
CASSLGLAGLQETQYF
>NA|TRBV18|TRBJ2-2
TGTGCCAGCTCACCTGGAAACACCGGGGAGCTGTTTTTT
CASSPGNTGELFF
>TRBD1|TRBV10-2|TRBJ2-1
TGCGCCAGCAGAAAACCGGGACAGGGGGCAAATGAGCAGTTCTTC
CASRKPGQGANEQFF
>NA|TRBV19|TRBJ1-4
TGTGCCAGTAGCTCCTGGGGAGCTTCTAATGAAAAACTGTTTTTT
CASSSWGASNEKLFF
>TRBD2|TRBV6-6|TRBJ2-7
TGTGCCAGCAGTGGGGGAGGGGCCAACGACTACGAGCAGTACTTC
CASSGGGANDYEQYF
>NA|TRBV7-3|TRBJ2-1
TGTGCCAGCAGCCGGGACTTCCAGGGTGAGCAGTTCTTC
CASSRDFQGEQFF
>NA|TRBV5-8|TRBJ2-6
TGTGCCAGCAGCTGGGTGGGGGCTGGGGCCAACGTCCTGACTTTC
CASSWVGAGANVLTF
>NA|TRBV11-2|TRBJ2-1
TGTGCCAGCAGCTTAGATCTACTAGCCGTTAGCTCCTACAATGAGCAGTTCTTC
CASSLDLLAVSSYNEQFF
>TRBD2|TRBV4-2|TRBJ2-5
TGTGCCAGCAGCCAAGATCCCGCGGGAGGGTTGGAGACCCAGTACTTC
CASSQDPAGGLETQYF
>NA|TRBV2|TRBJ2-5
TGTGCCAGCAGCGATGGCCGGATAAAAATGGGGGAGACCCAGTACTTC
CASSDGRIKMGETQYF
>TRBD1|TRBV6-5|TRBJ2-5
TGTGCCAGCAGTTACTTGACAGGGGGAAGGCAAGAGACCCAGTACTTC
CASSYLTGGRQETQYF
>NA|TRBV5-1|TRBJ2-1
TGCGCCAGCAGCTTGGGGGACAACTACAATGAGCAGTTCTTC
CASSLGDNYNEQFF
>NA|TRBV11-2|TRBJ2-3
TGTGCCAGCACTGGGGCACTTAGCACAGATACGCAGTATTTT
CASTGALSTDTQYF
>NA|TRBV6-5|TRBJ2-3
TGTGCCAGCAGTAAAAGTGATACGCAGTATTTT
CASSKSDTQYF
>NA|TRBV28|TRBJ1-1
TGTGCCAGCAGTTTAAGCCCAGGGATGAACACTGAAGCTTTCTTT
CASSLSPGMNTEAFF
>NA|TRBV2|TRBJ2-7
TGTGCCAGCAGCGGGGCCTACGAGCAGTACTTC
CASSGAYEQYF
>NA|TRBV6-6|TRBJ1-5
TGTGCCAGCAGTCAGGAGGCAGGGCGAGAACAGCCCCAGCATTTT
CASSQEAGREQPQHF
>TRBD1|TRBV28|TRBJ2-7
TGTGCCAGCAGTTTATCCAGTGGACAGGGGTCCTACGAGCAGTACTTC
CASSLSSGQGSYEQYF
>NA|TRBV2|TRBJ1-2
TGTGCCAGCAGTGAAGCGCGTGGCTACACCTTC
CASSEARGYTF
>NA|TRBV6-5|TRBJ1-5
TGTGCCAGCAGTTTAGAGGGGGGACATCAGCCCCAGCATTTT
CASSLEGGHQPQHF